The TCR beta chain under discussion was sequenced for a study of blood T cell repertoires in COVID-19. Turning to the study itself: From T cells, B-cell-depleted T cells, or PBMCs came the material, which was cDNA or gDNA.

Participant ages covered 18 to 89 years across about 22 US areas. Which cohort a participant joined came from the clinical history participants gave. All recovered Cohort 3 donors got two negative PCRs, got clearance, or saw symptom resolution. TCRdb's copy holds only in-frame clones and misses some; the assay was immunoSEQ multiplex PCR. The table lists more than 200,000 clones, about four fifths of them singletons. The V gene end was trimmed by 2 bases and the J gene end by 4 bases; junction bases not matched to a gene: 8. The CDR3 has 16 amino acids. Germline loops: CDR1 SGDLS, CDR2 YYNGEE. This rearrangement joins TRBV9 to TRBJ2-3, with 9 positions matching TRBD2. Sequencing input: PBMCs or T cells enriched from blood (not recorded which). This clonotype was obtained from a man aged 55-75 years who had recovered from COVID-19. The CDR3 DNA is TGTGCCAGCAGCGTCGCGAGCGGGGGGCGGGCAGATACGCAGTATTTT. This encodes CASSVASGGRADTQYF.